This T cell receptor beta chain derives from a study of blood T cells in healthy people across ages. Using a J-beta primer mix together with a sample-barcoded 5' primer, a second PCR was run for roughly 6 to 11 cycles. Via MiXCR, TCRdb re-called the 5' RACE reads, giving one row per CDR3 protein. There are under 1 million distinct CDR3 sequences in the sample; around 43% occur only once, and about 21% lies in the top ten. This clonotype was observed at least ten times. V was trimmed by 1 base and J by 7 bases, leaving 14 bases between them. This CDR3 has 14 amino acids. Germline CDR1 SGHVS, CDR2 FNYEAQ.

The sequenced material came from blood. The TCR was taken from a man aged 55 to 70 in good health. The rearrangement links TRBV7-6 to TRBJ2-7, with D hard to call. CDR3: CASSLGRPTEEQYF. The CDR3 bases are TGTGCCAGCAGCTTAGGCAGACCTACGGAGGAGCAGTACTTC.